Listed here are 24 T cell receptor beta chains from one sample, sequenced in a study of CD8 T cells in Susac syndrome. Random hexamers were used to reverse transcribe 0.5 to 1 ug of RNA. One entry per CDR3 protein results from TCRdb running MiXCR on the immunoSEQ multiplex PCR reads. The table has over 150,000 distinct CDR3 sequences, just under 95% seen once. Material: CD4+ T cells from PBMCs. The receptors were sampled from a human donor with Susac syndrome.

This clonotype was counted a single time. V and J are TRBV20-1 and TRBJ2-7, with 11 bases identical to TRBD1. CDR3 length equals 18 residues. Germline V lookup: CDR1 DFQATT, CDR2 SNEGSKA (reference sequence). J gave up 7 bases and V 2 bases, and 19 bases lay outside the gene matches. CDR3 region: CSARPRRDRGNRGGEQYF. In nucleotides, the CDR3 is TGCAGTGCTAGACCTCGCCGGGACAGGGGGAATCGAGGGGGGGAGCAGTACTTC.

This rearrangement joins TRBV20-1 to TRBJ2-1, with D maybe TRBD2 (6 bases). The CDR3 length is 15 residues. Per germline, CDR1 DFQATT and CDR2 SNEGSKA (reference sequence). Trimming left V 6 bases short and J 5 bases short, with 20 bases between. The CDR3, as DNA: TGCAGTGCCACCTCACGATCTAGCGTTGACAATGAGCAGTTCTTC. Its translation: CSATSRSSVDNEQFF.

This clonotype has just one count. This chain joins TRBV7-9 and TRBJ1-3; D is uncertain. Germline CDR1 is SEHNR and CDR2 is FQNEAQ (reference sequence). The CDR3 runs 15 residues. V lost 3 bases and J lost 4, with 13 bases in between. CDR3 nucleotides: TGTGCCAGCAGCTTGGACGTCCGATGGGGAAACACCATATATTTT. As protein: CASSLDVRWGNTIYF.

The chain combines TRBV20-1 with TRBJ2-7; tentatively, D is TRBD1 (7 bases). Germline V CDR1 and CDR2: DFQATT, SNEGSKA (reference sequence). The V end lost 6 bases, the J end lost 2 bases, and 14 bases lay between the germline ends. The CDR3 length is 13 residues. The CDR3 bases are TGCAGTGCGACCCGCGGGACAGCCTACGAGCAGTACTTC. Its protein product is CSATRGTAYEQYF.

This clonotype was recorded only once. The V gene is TRBV28, the J gene TRBJ1-5, with TRBD1 matching over 8 bases. Germline CDR1 reads MDHEN; CDR2 reads SYDVKM. The CDR3 has 14 residues. The V segment lost 5 bases and the J segment 8 bases; nucleotides outside the gene matches: 8. The DNA for the CDR3 is TGTGCCAGCAGTATTGGACAGGGATTTAAGCCCCAGCATTTT. Translated, it gives CASSIGQGFKPQHF.

This clonotype was counted once. The V call is TRBV20-1, the J call TRBJ1-1, with D perhaps TRBD1 (5 bases). The CDR3 is 14 amino acids. The germline V gene encodes CDR1 DFQATT and CDR2 SNEGSKA (reference sequence). V gave up 6 bases and J gave up 0 bases, with 14 bases separating them. The CDR3 loop is CSARRGSMNTEAFF. CDR3 coding DNA: TGCAGTGCCCGACGGGGCAGCATGAACACTGAAGCTTTCTTT.

The chain couples TRBV27 to TRBJ2-2, with D uncertain. V dropped 3 bases and J dropped 2 bases, with 10 bases sitting between them. The CDR3 has 15 amino acids. CDR1 and CDR2 from the germline V gene are MNHEY and SMNVEV (reference sequence). For the CDR3, the DNA is TGTGCCAGCAGTTTTTCCGTGGGCAACACCGGGGAGCTGTTTTTT. This codes for CASSFSVGNTGELFF.

This clonotype was counted a single time. The rearrangement uses TRBV5-4 and TRBJ2-2; D is undetermined. The CDR3 covers 14 residues. Germline V CDR1 and CDR2: SGHNT, YYREEE (reference sequence). V was pared by 4 bases and J by 4 bases, with 11 bases between. CDR3 DNA sequence: TGTGCCAGCAGCGTGGGGTCCTCCACCGGGGAGCTGTTTTTT. It specifies CASSVGSSTGELFF. Supplemented by reference TRBV5-4 and TRBJ2-2, the full variable domain reads ETGVTQSPTHLIKTRGQQVTLRCSSQSGHNTVSWYQQALGQGPQFIFQYYREEENGRGNFPPRFSGLQFPNYSSELNVNALELDDSALYLCASSVGSSTGELFFGEGSRLTVL.

This clonotype is a singleton in its sample. The chain is built from TRBV30 and TRBJ2-1; 8 bases line up with TRBD2. The CDR3 contains 16 residues. V was pared by 4 bases and J by 10 bases, with 18 bases of the junction left unmatched. Germline-derived CDR1 and CDR2 are GTSNPN and SVGIG (reference sequence). The CDR3 nucleotides read TGTGCCTGGAACATAAGGAGGGCGGGAGGCTCTGGGGAGCAGTTCTTC. This codes for CAWNIRRAGGSGEQFF.

The chain recombines TRBV19 with TRBJ2-1; possible D gene TRBD2, 5 bases. The CDR3 is 13 residues long. Germline-derived CDR1 and CDR2 are LNHDA and SQIVND (reference sequence). V was pared by 7 bases and J by 5 bases, with 12 bases between. The CDR3, as DNA: TGTGCCAGTACCAAAGCGAGGGACAATGAGCAGTTCTTC. Its protein is CASTKARDNEQFF. Drawing the rest from reference TRBV19 and TRBJ2-1, the complete variable domain is DGGITQSPKYLFRKEGQNVTLSCEQNLNHDAMYWYRQDPGQGLRLIYYSQIVNDFQKGDIAEGYSVSREKKESFPLTVTSAQKNPTAFYLCASTKARDNEQFFGPGTRLTVL.

The chain is built from TRBV5-1 and TRBJ2-1; no clear D. V lost 0 bases to trimming and J lost 7 bases, with 11 bases between them. Germline CDR1 SGHRS, CDR2 YFSETQ. The CDR3 length is 14 residues. The CDR3 DNA follows: TGCGCCAGCAGCTTGGCCGTGGGCCTTAATGAGCAGTTCTTC. Protein product: CASSLAVGLNEQFF. Variable domain in full (rest from reference TRBV5-1 and TRBJ2-1): KAGVTQTPRYLIKTRGQQVTLSCSPISGHRSVSWYQQTPGQGLQFLFEYFSETQRNKGNFPGRFSGRQFSNSRSEMNVSTLELGDSALYLCASSLAVGLNEQFFGPGTRLTVL.

V and J are TRBV4-3 and TRBJ2-7; no clear D. The CDR3 loop spans 16 amino acids. Germline CDR1 LGHNA, CDR2 YSLEER. Between the trimmed V and J ends, which lost 0 bases and 0 bases, there was a span of 12 bases. The CDR3 region has the DNA TGCGCCAGCAGCCAAGATAATAATCCCTCCTCCTACGAGCAGTACTTC. It codes for CASSQDNNPSSYEQYF.

This clonotype was recorded only once. The chain couples TRBV7-9 to TRBJ1-4, with TRBD1 as a possible D gene (5 bases). This CDR3 region has 15 residues. Germline V lookup: CDR1 SEHNR, CDR2 FQNEAQ (reference sequence). V lost 5 bases to trimming and J lost 5 bases, with 15 bases between them. The CDR3 reads CASSPHQGFNEKLFF. CDR3 DNA sequence: TGTGCCAGCAGCCCACATCAGGGTTTCAATGAAAAACTGTTTTTT.

The J gene is TRBJ1-4, the V gene TRBV15, with D possibly being TRBD1 (5 bases). The CDR3 totals 16 residues. Germline V gene lookup returns CDR1 LNHNV and CDR2 YYDKDF (reference sequence). Trimming stripped 1 base from V and 7 bases from J, with 16 bases between. DNA for the CDR3: TGTGCCACCAGCAGAGGGGGAAGGGGCCCGGGTGAAAAACTGTTTTTT. This codes for CATSRGGRGPGEKLFF.

Of note for this clonotype: Its ends do not fully match the called genes, so a read error is possible. This chain connects TRBV30 to TRBJ1-2, with D tentatively TRBD1 (5 bases). The CDR3 consists of 13 residues. CDR1 is GTSNPN and CDR2 is SVGIG in the germline V gene (reference sequence). The DNA for the CDR3 is TGTGCCGGGAGCGGGGCAGGAGACTATGGCTACACCTTC. Translating it yields CAGSGAGDYGYTF.

The rearrangement joins TRBV5-1 to TRBJ1-4; 8 positions agree with TRBD1. There are 14 residues in the CDR3. Per germline, CDR1 SGHRS and CDR2 YFSETQ. The ends lost 2 bases at V and 8 bases at J; junction bases unmatched: 5. This chain's CDR3 is CASSFGTGGEKLFF. The CDR3, as DNA: TGCGCCAGCAGCTTCGGGACAGGCGGGGAAAAACTGTTTTTT.

Here the CDR3 reads CASSQSGAVETQYF. CDR3 nucleotide sequence: TGCGCCAGCAGTCAATCGGGCGCGGTGGAGACCCAGTACTTC. The gene calls are TRBV23-1 and TRBJ2-5, with D unclear. TRBV23-1 is an open reading frame whose function is uncertain. The ends were cut back, 0 bases at V and 5 bases at J, with 10 bases in the middle. This CDR3 has 14 residues.

V usage is TRBV20-1 and J usage is TRBJ2-1; D is tentatively TRBD1 or TRBD2 (5 bases each). CDR1 is DFQATT and CDR2 is SNEGSKA in the germline V gene (reference sequence). The CDR3 is 13 amino acids. V lost 5 bases and J lost 3, with 11 bases in between. The CDR3 DNA reads as TGCAGTGCTCCGGGACCGATCTACAATGAGCAGTTCTTC. Translated: CSAPGPIYNEQFF.

This clonotype occurred once. The gene calls are TRBV30 and TRBJ2-7; TRBD1 matches at 10 bases. This CDR3 is built from 13 residues. The germline CDR1 and CDR2 sequences are GTSNPN and SVGIG (reference sequence). Losses at the gene ends were 6 bases for V and 7 bases for J; bases not matched to a gene: 9. CDR3 coding DNA: TGTGCCTGTTCGCCGGGACAGGGGAATGAGCAGTACTTC. This translates into CACSPGQGNEQYF.

The chain has TRBV29-1 and TRBJ1-2; the D gene is possibly TRBD1 (6 bases). The germline V gene has CDR1 SQVTM and CDR2 ANQGSEA. V was clipped by 5 bases and J by 4 bases, with 14 bases between them. The CDR3 sequence is 13 residues long. The CDR3 bases are TGCAGCGTTAGGCAGAGGGGGGTCTATGGCTACACCTTC. The encoded protein is CSVRQRGVYGYTF.

The chain is built from TRBV5-4 and TRBJ1-2, with 10 positions matching TRBD1. The CDR3 consists of 14 residues. Germline V gene sequence: CDR1 SGHNT, CDR2 YYREEE (reference sequence). V gave up 5 bases and J gave up 8 bases; unmatched junction bases: 9. CDR3 amino acids: CASRAGTGDGGYTF. CDR3 nucleotide sequence: TGTGCCAGCAGGGCCGGGACAGGGGACGGCGGCTACACCTTC.

V usage is TRBV9 and J usage is TRBJ2-7; 14 nucleotides match TRBD2. This CDR3 has 15 residues. V lost 4 bases, J lost 5 bases, and 5 bases stayed unmatched. The V gene's germline CDR1 is SGDLS and CDR2 YYNGEE. The CDR3 DNA follows: TGTGCCAGCAGCCCTGGGACTAGCGGGAGCCACGAGCAGTACTTC. Translated, it gives CASSPGTSGSHEQYF.

V is TRBV12-3 or TRBV12-4 and J is TRBJ2-2, with TRBD1 identical over 10 bases. This CDR3 contains 15 residues. The J segment lost 3 bases and the V segment lost 6 bases, leaving 4 bases of the junction unmatched. The DNA for the CDR3 is TGTGCCAGCAGGCCCGGGACAGGGGACACCGGGGAGCTGTTTTTT. This sequence encodes CASRPGTGDTGELFF.

This clonotype appeared once. The chain combines TRBV7-2 with TRBJ2-2; 7 bases map to TRBD2. The length of the CDR3 is 15 residues. The junction had 6 bases not matched to a gene; V was cut back by 2 bases and J by 6 bases. Per germline, CDR1 SGHTA and CDR2 FQGNSA. CDR3 region: CASSLQGGSAGELFF. The CDR3 nucleotides read TGTGCCAGCAGCTTACAGGGCGGGAGCGCCGGGGAGCTGTTTTTT.